This TCR beta chain emerged from a study of vaccination effects on CD4 cells after COVID-19. Some clones are missing from TCRdb's copy, which holds only in-frame ones; the method was immunoSEQ multiplex PCR. The data hold 50,000 to 60,000 clones, with roughly 76% observed a single time. Viral peptide pools were used in the ViraFEST assay to expand antigen-specific CD4+ T cells, and sequencing came afterward. An approximately 10-day culture period preceded the isolation of CD4+ T cells. Vaccinees lacked prior SARS-CoV-2 infection and tested negative for nucleocapsid antibodies. As to this clone: Its antigen is unknown.

Germline-derived CDR1 and CDR2 are MNHNS and SASEGT. V dropped 1 base and J dropped 4 bases, with 10 bases sitting between them. The CDR3 contains 14 residues. This TCR derives from a human donor who received a COVID-19 vaccine. The chain joins TRBV6-1 to TRBJ1-2; D is undetermined. Sequencing was performed on CD4+ T cells from PBMCs cultured with SARS-CoV-2 spike peptides, taken before COVID-19 vaccination. This chain's CDR3 is CASSEVSAFYGYTF. The CDR3 DNA sequence: TGTGCCAGCAGTGAAGTTTCTGCTTTCTATGGCTACACCTTC.